What follows is one T cell receptor beta chain and its context. This specimen comes from a study of cytomegalovirus exposure and HLA in healthy donors. Study-wide background: The platform used for the roughly 130 validation repertoires matched that of the approximately 670 first-cohort repertoires, a later analysis reported.

TCRdb's copy holds only in-frame clones and misses some; the assay was immunoSEQ multiplex PCR. Here the sample spans 150,000 to 250,000 clones, about three quarters being singletons. CDR1 is SGDLS, CDR2 YYNGEE, per germline. The CDR3 extends over 17 amino acids. V was pared by 3 bases and J by 6 bases, with 15 bases of the junction left unmatched. The receptor comes from a woman under 40 in good health and CMV-seronegative. The chain carries TRBV9 and TRBJ2-3; 8 nucleotides line up with TRBD2. The sequencing input was PBMCs. The CDR3 nucleotides are TGTGCCAGCAGCGCCGACGGGACTAGTGCGTCTCGGGATACGCAGTATTTT. This encodes CASSADGTSASRDTQYF.